The 5 T cell receptor beta chains listed next were all sequenced from one sample in a study of blood T cell repertoires in COVID-19. The assay was immunoSEQ multiplex PCR, and TCRdb's table has in-frame clones only and misses some. The sample yields a few hundred thousand clones, 80% to 90% seen once. The sequencing sample was made of peripheral blood. The receptors shown here come from an older woman with COVID-19, enrolled during active disease.

This chain uses TRBV2 with TRBJ2-6; 8 nucleotides agree with TRBD1. V trimming: 7 bases; J trimming: 1 base; junction bases outside the gene matches: 3. The CDR3 has 15 residues. The germline V gene encodes CDR1 SNHLY and CDR2 FYNNEI. The CDR3 region has the DNA TGTGCCAGCACCGGACAGGGATCTGGGGCCAACGTCCTGACTTTC. It is translated as CASTGQGSGANVLTF.

V gene TRBV5-4 combines with J gene TRBJ2-2, with TRBD2 matching over 14 bases. The germline gives CDR1 SGHNT, CDR2 YYREEE (reference sequence). Trimming cost V 4 bases and J 5 bases; bases outside gene matches: 4. The CDR3 is 16 residues long. The CDR3 nucleotides are TGTGCCAGCAGCCCGGGACTAGCGGGGGTTACCGGGGAGCTGTTTTTT. It translates to CASSPGLAGVTGELFF.

V gene TRBV3-1 (or the pseudogene TRBV3-2) combines with J gene TRBJ2-7; 10 nucleotides agree with TRBD2. The CDR3 has 15 residues. V was clipped by 3 bases and J by 2 bases; unmatched bases: 4. CDR1 is LGHDT and CDR2 is YNNKEL in the germline V gene (reference sequence). The CDR3 loop reads CASSQASGGAYEQYF. The CDR3 DNA follows: TGTGCCAGCAGCCAGGCAAGCGGGGGGGCCTACGAGCAGTACTTC.

V usage is TRBV10-3 and J usage is TRBJ2-2, with 8 bases aligning to TRBD2. This CDR3 contains 13 residues. Germline-derived CDR1 and CDR2 are ENHRY and SYGVKD. The V gene end was trimmed by 11 bases and the J gene end by 3 bases; junction bases not matched to a gene: 5. The CDR3 here is CAARGGYTGELFF. DNA of the CDR3: TGTGCCGCCCGGGGGGGATACACCGGGGAGCTGTTTTTT.

This clone occurred many times. This chain joins TRBV19 and TRBJ2-7, with 12 bases aligning to TRBD1. The CDR3 consists of 15 residues. Germline CDR1 is LNHDA and CDR2 is SQIVND (reference sequence). V shed 6 bases, J shed 5 bases, and the junction held 8 bases outside the gene matches. This CDR3 reads CASRLAGTGGHEQYF. The DNA of the CDR3 is TGTGCCAGTAGACTTGCCGGGACAGGGGGCCACGAGCAGTACTTC. The whole variable domain, filled in from reference TRBV19 and TRBJ2-7, reads DGGITQSPKYLFRKEGQNVTLSCEQNLNHDAMYWYRQDPGQGLRLIYYSQIVNDFQKGDIAEGYSVSREKKESFPLTVTSAQKNPTAFYLCASRLAGTGGHEQYFGPGTRLTVT.